Listed below are T cell receptor beta chains from one sample, sequenced in a study of OX40 agonist ivuxolimab in advanced cancers. Assay used: immunoSEQ multiplex PCR; TCRdb lists only in-frame clones, some missing. The table records 85,000 to 100,000 clones, 91% of them present only once. This specimen consisted of CD4+ or CD8+ T cells sorted from blood, obtained in a trial of the OX40 agonist ivuxolimab. Every receptor here comes from an adult with an advanced solid tumor such as melanoma, head and neck, liver or kidney cancer. CDR3s include the opening cysteine and the closing phenylalanine or tryptophan. A D gene is named only where the DNA matches it firmly. Size is stated for part of the rows, as once, few or many counts, or as a class when the clone is expanded.

TRBV4-3	TRBJ2-7	TRBD1	-	CASSQEGQGAYEQYF	TGCGCCAGCAGCCAAGAGGGACAGGGGGCGTACGAGCAGTACTTC
TRBV28	TRBJ1-1	-	-	CAKGGEVAFF	TGTGCCAAAGGCGGAGAAGTAGCTTTCTTT
TRBV5-1	TRBJ2-3	TRBD2	-	CASSFLSGRNTDTQYF	TGCGCCAGCAGCTTCCTTAGCGGGAGAAACACAGATACGCAGTATTTT
TRBV4-2	TRBJ2-3	-	-	CASSRSVAETGTDTQYF	TGTGCCAGCAGCCGATCCGTAGCGGAAACAGGCACAGATACGCAGTATTTT
TRBV11-2	TRBJ2-5	-	-	CASSLVVGTQYF	TGTGCCAGCAGCTTAGTTGTGGGAACCCAGTACTTC
TRBV28	TRBJ2-7	-	-	CASSLPARIYEQYF	TGTGCCAGCAGTTTACCGGCAAGGATCTACGAGCAGTACTTC
TRBV29-1	TRBJ1-1	-	-	CSVGRGQLNTEAFF	TGCAGCGTAGGGAGGGGACAACTGAACACTGAAGCTTTCTTT
TRBV9	TRBJ1-2	TRBD1	-	CASSVGTGVYGYTF	TGTGCCAGCAGCGTCGGGACAGGGGTCTATGGCTACACCTTC
TRBV6-1	TRBJ1-5	-	-	CASSEQVRTDQPQHF	TGTGCCAGCAGTGAGCAAGTCAGGACGGATCAGCCCCAGCATTTT
TRBV6-1	TRBJ2-7	TRBD1	-	CASSEPGQDRLGEQYF	TGTGCCAGCAGTGAACCGGGACAGGACCGTTTGGGCGAGCAGTACTTC
TRBV7-2	TRBJ2-5	TRBD2	-	CASSPGTSTETQYF	TGTGCCAGCAGCCCCGGGACTAGCACGGAGACCCAGTACTTC
TRBV19	TRBJ2-1	TRBD2	once	CASSTGTSGYNEQFF	TGTGCCAGTAGTACCGGGACTAGCGGGTACAATGAGCAGTTCTTC
TRBV7-8	TRBJ2-7	-	-	CASSLQLETYEQYF	TGTGCCAGCAGCTTACAACTTGAAACCTACGAGCAGTACTTC
TRBV5-1	TRBJ2-1	-	-	CASSLGGLNNEQFF	TGCGCCAGCAGCTTGGGGGGCTTGAACAATGAGCAGTTCTTC
TRBV6-5	TRBJ2-7	-	-	CASGRGGEQYF	TGTGCCAGCGGTAGAGGAGGGGAGCAGTACTTC
TRBV5-6	TRBJ2-5	-	-	CASSLSAFSPNQETQYF	TGTGCCAGCAGCCTATCGGCTTTTTCACCTAACCAAGAGACCCAGTACTTC
TRBV29-1	TRBJ2-3	-	-	CSVTFRGSTDTQYF	TGCAGCGTTACCTTTCGAGGGAGCACAGATACGCAGTATTTT
TRBV7-3	TRBJ2-2	TRBD2	-	CASSSMLAGVRTGELFF	TGTGCCAGCAGCTCTATGCTAGCGGGAGTGAGAACCGGGGAGCTGTTTTTT
TRBV27	TRBJ2-5	TRBD2	-	CASSNSGRGGTQYF	TGTGCCAGCAGTAATAGCGGGAGAGGGGGGACCCAGTACTTC
TRBV6-6	TRBJ2-1	-	-	CASSSGGSRYNEQFF	TGTGCCAGCAGTTCTGGGGGGAGCCGTTACAATGAGCAGTTCTTC
TRBV19	TRBJ2-7	-	-	CASGNYEQYF	TGTGCCAGTGGTAACTACGAGCAGTACTTC
TRBV5-6	TRBJ2-7	-	-	CASRSEGNEQYF	TGTGCCAGCAGGTCGGAGGGAAACGAGCAGTACTTC
TRBV6-1	TRBJ2-3	-	-	CASSDSGTPPDTQYF	TGTGCCAGCAGCGACAGCGGAACCCCCCCAGATACGCAGTATTTT
TRBV4-1	TRBJ1-2	-	-	CASSQEGSYGGYTF	TGCGCCAGCAGCCAAGAGGGAAGTTATGGTGGCTACACCTTC
TRBV5-1	TRBJ2-2	-	-	CASSLGIDRQTGELFF	TGCGCCAGCAGCTTGGGGATAGACAGACAAACCGGGGAGCTGTTTTTT
TRBV2	TRBJ2-5	-	-	CASRAGRAQETQYF	TGTGCCAGCAGGGCCGGCAGGGCCCAAGAGACCCAGTACTTC
TRBV14	TRBJ2-2	-	once	CASSRRRAAGELFF	TGTGCCAGCAGCCGGAGACGCGCCGCCGGGGAGCTGTTTTTT
TRBV5-1	TRBJ1-2	-	-	CASSPGAPGGYGYTF	TGCGCCAGCAGTCCCGGGGCCCCGGGGGGTTATGGCTACACCTTC
TRBV19	TRBJ2-1	-	-	CASSTGHSTYNEQFF	TGTGCCAGTAGTACGGGACACTCCACATACAATGAGCAGTTCTTC
TRBV18	TRBJ1-2	-	few	CASSREARGYGYTF	TGTGCCAGCTCACGAGAGGCACGCGGCTATGGCTACACCTTC
TRBV2	TRBJ1-5	-	-	CASSEGQTVAQHF	TGTGCCAGCAGTGAAGGCCAGACCGTGGCCCAGCATTTT
TRBV29-1	TRBJ2-3	TRBD2	-	CSVKGLAGVLDTQYF	TGCAGCGTGAAGGGACTAGCGGGAGTTCTAGATACGCAGTATTTT
TRBV7-2	TRBJ2-1	TRBD2	-	CASSLGGTSGVNEQFF	TGTGCCAGCAGCTTAGGCGGGACTAGCGGCGTCAATGAGCAGTTCTTC
TRBV5-6	TRBJ1-1	-	-	CASSFQAMNTEAFF	TGTGCCAGCAGCTTCCAGGCTATGAACACTGAAGCTTTCTTT
TRBV19	TRBJ2-5	TRBD2	-	CASDAGGRRAQETQYF	TGTGCCAGTGACGCGGGGGGACGGAGGGCCCAAGAGACCCAGTACTTC
TRBV6-1	TRBJ2-7	-	-	CASSESGSTGQYF	TGTGCCAGCAGTGAATCAGGCTCTACGGGGCAGTACTTC
TRBV6-6	TRBJ2-7	-	-	CASSSPSSYEQYF	TGTGCCAGCAGTTCCCCGAGCTCCTACGAGCAGTACTTC
TRBV5-8	TRBJ2-1	-	-	CASSLLRSSSYNEQFF	TGTGCCAGCAGCTTGCTACGCAGCAGCTCCTACAATGAGCAGTTCTTC
TRBV5-1	TRBJ2-3	TRBD1	once	CASSRLPGTGPDTQYF	TGCGCCAGCAGCCGCCTACCTGGGACAGGGCCAGATACGCAGTATTTT
TRBV10-3	TRBJ2-3	TRBD2	once	CAISRGNSGINTDTQYF	TGTGCCATCAGTCGGGGGAATAGCGGGATTAACACAGATACGCAGTATTTT
TRBV15	TRBJ2-2	-	-	CATSREGPITGELFF	TGTGCCACCAGCAGAGAAGGTCCCATAACCGGGGAGCTGTTTTTT
TRBV5-1	TRBJ2-5	TRBD1	-	CASSKDGQGASKYF	TGCGCCAGCAGCAAGGACGGGCAGGGGGCGTCTAAGTACTTC
TRBV2	TRBJ2-1	TRBD2	-	CASSSELAGGGNEQFF	TGTGCCAGCAGTTCAGAACTAGCGGGAGGTGGAAATGAGCAGTTCTTC
TRBV13	TRBJ2-2	-	-	CASSLGRGNTGELFF	TGTGCCAGCAGCTTAGGTCGCGGGAACACCGGGGAGCTGTTTTTT
TRBV28	TRBJ2-1	-	-	CASREQIGNEQFF	TGTGCCAGCAGAGAACAGATCGGAAATGAGCAGTTCTTC
TRBV5-1	TRBJ1-3	-	-	CASSYGRSSGNTIYF	TGCGCCAGCAGCTACGGCCGAAGCTCTGGAAACACCATATATTTT
TRBV28	TRBJ2-1	-	once	CASSTLGGPRNEQFF	TGTGCCAGCAGTACTTTAGGAGGCCCTAGGAATGAGCAGTTCTTC
TRBV28	TRBJ2-7	-	-	CASSRIGQVIYEQYF	TGTGCCAGCAGTCGGATAGGGCAGGTGATCTACGAGCAGTACTTC
TRBV6-5	TRBJ1-1	-	once	CASSYSRGLYTEAFF	TGTGCCAGCAGTTACTCCAGGGGTCTTTACACTGAAGCTTTCTTT
TRBV9	TRBJ2-1	TRBD2	-	CASSPHLRGGSYNEQFF	TGTGCCAGCAGCCCGCACCTTCGGGGGGGCTCCTACAATGAGCAGTTCTTC
TRBV6-1	TRBJ1-2	-	-	CASSGQWQQLTNYGYTF	TGTGCCAGCAGTGGCCAATGGCAGCAGCTTACTAACTATGGCTACACCTTC
TRBV7-2	TRBJ1-2	-	-	CASSSHYGQGYGYTF	TGTGCCAGCAGCTCCCACTACGGCCAGGGGTATGGCTACACCTTC
TRBV5-1	TRBJ2-7	TRBD2	-	CASSLAGGVYEQYF	TGCGCCAGCAGCTTAGCGGGAGGGGTCTACGAGCAGTACTTC
TRBV7-8	TRBJ2-7	-	-	CASSLGEQYF	TGTGCCAGCAGCTTAGGCGAGCAGTACTTC